Following are 21 T cell receptor beta chains from one sample sequenced in a study of cytomegalovirus exposure and HLA in healthy donors. The study ran its PCR with 60 Vbeta and 13 Jbeta primers. Libraries were prepared by immunoSEQ multiplex PCR; TCRdb keeps only in-frame clonotypes and omits some of them. The sample lists 160,000 or so clones, 70% to 80% occurring once. The sample consisted of PBMCs. The receptors were gathered from a man between 40 and 49 years old in good health and CMV-seronegative.

V gene TRBV5-1 combines with J gene TRBJ1-5, with D perhaps matching TRBD1 (6 bases). Germline CDR1 reads SGHRS; CDR2 reads YFSETQ. The CDR3 covers 15 residues. Trimming left V 0 bases short and J 3 bases short, with 10 bases between. The CDR3 loop is CASSLEGHLNQPQHF. The CDR3 DNA is TGCGCCAGCAGCTTGGAGGGACACCTCAATCAGCCCCAGCATTTT. The full variable domain, with the rest looked up from reference TRBV5-1 and TRBJ1-5, is KAGVTQTPRYLIKTRGQQVTLSCSPISGHRSVSWYQQTPGQGLQFLFEYFSETQRNKGNFPGRFSGRQFSNSRSEMNVSTLELGDSALYLCASSLEGHLNQPQHFGDGTRLSIL.

The chain recombines TRBV7-3 with TRBJ2-3; D possibly corresponds to TRBD1 (6 bases). The germline gives CDR1 SGHTA, CDR2 FQGTGA. Trimming removed 4 bases at V and 2 bases at J, with 10 bases between. This CDR3 spans 14 amino acids. The CDR3 DNA follows: TGTGCCAGCAGCTCCGGACAGCCCACAGATACGCAGTATTTT. Translated: CASSSGQPTDTQYF.

The CDR3 nucleotides are TGTGCCAGCAGCAACAGGGACAGGGGGGCCTACGAGCAGTACTTC. This sequence encodes CASSNRDRGAYEQYF. V gene TRBV21-1 combines with J gene TRBJ2-7; the listed D gene, TRBD1, was not tested against the DNA. TRBV21-1 is a pseudogene segment. The CDR3 sequence is 15 residues long.

This rearrangement joins TRBV6-5 to TRBJ1-2, with TRBD1 matching 8 bases. Trimming at V came to 6 bases and at J to 4 bases, leaving 4 bases not matched to a gene. The length of the CDR3 is 13 residues. Germline-derived CDR1 and CDR2 are MNHEY and SVGAGI. CDR3 residues: CASRKDRAYGYTF. CDR3 in DNA: TGTGCCAGCAGAAAGGACAGGGCCTATGGCTACACCTTC.

This clone is a singleton in its sample. The gene calls are TRBV11-3 and TRBJ2-2, with D perhaps TRBD2 (6 bases). The germline V and J ends were trimmed by 1 base and 4 bases, with 7 bases remaining between them. Germline loops: CDR1 SGHNT, CDR2 YENEEA. The CDR3 length is 14 residues. The CDR3 DNA reads as TGTGCCAGCAGCTTAGGGGGAGGCACCGGGGAGCTGTTTTTT. Its protein product is CASSLGGGTGELFF.

This chain joins TRBV7-6 and TRBJ2-3; maybe TRBD1 (5 bases). Germline lookup yields CDR1 SGHVS and CDR2 FNYEAQ. The CDR3 loop spans 16 amino acids. V lost 5 bases and J 4 bases, leaving 19 bases between the germline ends. The CDR3 DNA reads as TGTGCCAGCAGCCCCTACTCAGGGTTCGGGCCAGATACGCAGTATTTT. Translation: CASSPYSGFGPDTQYF.

The CDR3 region has the DNA TGTGCCTGGAGCCGATTGGGGGCCGAGAGTACTGAAGCTTTCTTT. Translation gives CAWSRLGAESTEAFF. The genes are TRBV30 and TRBJ1-1; D perhaps matches TRBD1 (6 bases). The germline V gene encodes CDR1 GTSNPN and CDR2 SVGIG (reference sequence). This CDR3 comprises 15 residues. The V end lost 3 bases, the J end lost 5 bases, and 19 bases lay between the germline ends.

The gene calls are TRBV29-1 and TRBJ2-5; D might be TRBD1 (5 bases). This CDR3 is 12 amino acids long. Looked up from germline, CDR1 is SQVTM and CDR2 is ANQGSEA. V dropped 1 base and J dropped 5 bases, with 8 bases sitting between them. This CDR3 reads CSVEGTTETQYF. CDR3 nucleotides: TGCAGCGTTGAAGGGACAACGGAGACCCAGTACTTC.

The chain carries TRBV9 and TRBJ2-2; D remains ambiguous. CDR1 SGDLS and CDR2 YYNGEE come from the germline V gene. Trimming stripped 7 bases from V and 5 bases from J, with 6 bases between. This CDR3 has 11 amino acids. CDR3 residues: CASDGTGELFF. CDR3 sequence (DNA): TGTGCCAGCGACGGGACCGGGGAGCTGTTTTTT.

V and J are TRBV29-1 and TRBJ2-3; 8 bases align to TRBD2. The CDR3 has 14 amino acids. Trimming at V came to 6 bases and at J to 2 bases, leaving 7 bases not matched to a gene. Germline CDR1 and CDR2: SQVTM and ANQGSEA. In nucleotides, the CDR3 is TGCAGCGTCGCTCCAGCGGGGGTCACAGATACGCAGTATTTT. It yields the protein CSVAPAGVTDTQYF.

The chain is built from TRBV27 and TRBJ2-3; 8 bases line up with TRBD1. This CDR3 is built from 18 residues. Unmatched junction bases numbered 18, after V lost 5 bases and J lost 5 bases. Germline CDR1 reads MNHEY; CDR2 reads SMNVEV (reference sequence). The CDR3 coding sequence is TGTGCCAGCAGTCTCAAATCCACAGGGGGAAGTCGGGTAGATACGCAGTATTTT. Translating gives CASSLKSTGGSRVDTQYF.

The rearrangement uses TRBV28 and TRBJ2-7; D unresolved. The V end was cut by 6 bases, the J end by 6 bases, with 15 bases between. The CDR3 is 13 residues long. Per the germline V gene, CDR1 is MDHEN and CDR2 is SYDVKM. This CDR3 reads CASSPTARVEQYF. CDR3 DNA sequence: TGTGCCAGCAGCCCGACTGCGAGAGTCGAGCAGTACTTC.

The V and J genes are TRBV19 and TRBJ2-3; TRBD1 agrees at 7 bases. Trimming cost V 0 bases and J 2 bases; bases outside gene matches: 2. The germline CDR1 and CDR2 sequences are LNHDA and SQIVND (reference sequence). This CDR3 spans 15 amino acids. Here the CDR3 reads CASSIDRGITDTQYF. The CDR3 DNA follows: TGTGCCAGTAGTATAGACAGGGGGATCACAGATACGCAGTATTTT.

V gene TRBV18 combines with J gene TRBJ2-4; possibly TRBD2 for D (5 bases). In germline, CDR1 is KGHSH, CDR2 LQKENI. Trimming shortened V by 3 bases and J by 8 bases, and 14 bases separated the two germline ends. This CDR3 region has 14 residues. The CDR3 DNA is TGTGCCAGCTCACCTCCCTCGGGGTCAGACATTCAGTACTTC. It encodes CASSPPSGSDIQYF.

The rearrangement uses TRBV11-1 and TRBJ1-2; 8 nucleotides agree with TRBD1. V was clipped by 5 bases and J by 4 bases; unmatched bases: 12. In germline, CDR1 is SGHAT, CDR2 FQDESV (reference sequence). The length of the CDR3 is 16 residues. CDR3 region: CASSLGPGQGLYGYTF. In DNA form, the CDR3 reads TGTGCCAGCAGCCTTGGACCCGGACAGGGACTCTATGGCTACACCTTC.

The chain links TRBV29-1 to TRBJ1-4, with 8 bases aligning to TRBD1. Germline V gene sequence: CDR1 SQVTM, CDR2 ANQGSEA. V trimming: 2 bases; J trimming: 6 bases; junction bases outside the gene matches: 5. The CDR3 spans 14 residues. The CDR3 is CSVELQGAYEKLFF. CDR3 nucleotides: TGCAGCGTTGAACTCCAGGGGGCATATGAAAAACTGTTTTTT.

The chain joins TRBV10-3 to TRBJ2-5, with 10 bases lining up with TRBD2. Germline V gene lookup returns CDR1 ENHRY and CDR2 SYGVKD. V shed 3 bases, J shed 5 bases, and the junction held 9 bases outside the gene matches. This CDR3 is built from 16 residues. The CDR3 sequence is CAISDPGLAGVETQYF. In DNA form, the CDR3 reads TGTGCCATCAGTGATCCAGGGCTAGCGGGGGTTGAGACCCAGTACTTC.

The chain links TRBV5-4 to TRBJ2-3; a possible D gene is TRBD1 (5 bases). Deletions cut 2 bases from V and 2 bases from J, with 9 bases between. Per the germline V gene, CDR1 is SGHNT and CDR2 is YYREEE (reference sequence). The CDR3 contains 14 residues. The CDR3 sequence is CASSFGHLTDTQYF. As DNA, the CDR3 is TGTGCCAGCAGCTTCGGACACCTCACAGATACGCAGTATTTT.

This chain connects TRBV27 to TRBJ1-2; 7 bases map to TRBD1. Germline V gene data show CDR1 as MNHEY and CDR2 as SMNVEV (reference sequence). The J segment lost 6 bases and the V segment lost 3 bases, leaving 10 bases of the junction unmatched. This CDR3 is built from 15 residues. The CDR3 here is CASSLRRGQWDGYTF. CDR3 DNA sequence: TGTGCCAGCAGTTTGCGTAGGGGGCAGTGGGATGGCTACACCTTC.

The chain links TRBV28 to TRBJ1-4, with TRBD1 identical over 7 bases. V lost 5 bases, J lost 3 bases, and 3 bases stayed unmatched. The CDR3 spans 14 residues. In germline, CDR1 is MDHEN, CDR2 SYDVKM. CDR3 DNA sequence: TGTGCCAGCAGTGAAGGGGGCTCTAATGAAAAACTGTTTTTT. The encoded protein is CASSEGGSNEKLFF.

The rearrangement uses TRBV6-5 and TRBJ2-7; 7 bases line up with TRBD2. Germline-derived CDR1 and CDR2 are MNHEY and SVGAGI. Trimming at V came to 6 bases and at J to 1 base, leaving 9 bases not matched to a gene. This CDR3 has 15 amino acids. The CDR3 DNA reads as TGTGCCAGCAGGGTGGGGACTATGGGTTCCTACGAGCAGTACTTC. As protein: CASRVGTMGSYEQYF.